These 32 T cell receptor beta chains were all obtained from the same sample, sequenced in a study of CD8+CD57+ T cells in acquired aplastic anemia. Profiling of TCR beta VDJ combinations and CDR3 sequences used genomic DNA as template. TCRdb re-analysed the reads in MiXCR, keeping a single row per CDR3 protein. The repertoire includes 75,000 to 80,000 distinct CDR3 sequences, about 70% of them detected once, and approximately 78% sits in the top ten. Patients selected for sequencing had displayed CD8+CD57+ cell expansion by flow cytometry. The specimen sequenced was sorted CD4+, CD8+, or CD8+CD57+ T cells (not recorded which) from PBMCs. The receptors here all came from a human donor with aplastic anemia.

V is TRBV19 and J is TRBJ1-2, with 8 bases that match TRBD1. Germline V lookup: CDR1 LNHDA, CDR2 SQIVND (reference sequence). This CDR3 comprises 14 residues. V was pared by 6 bases and J by 4 bases, with 7 bases of the junction left unmatched. DNA for the CDR3: TGTGCCAGTAGCAGTAGGACAGGGTCCTATGGCTACACCTTC. The encoded protein is CASSSRTGSYGYTF.

The chain combines TRBV5-1 with TRBJ1-1; 7 bases line up with TRBD1. The trim removed 4 bases at V and 6 bases at J, leaving 9 bases unmatched. Germline assignment: CDR1 SGHRS and CDR2 YFSETQ. This CDR3 contains 14 residues. For the CDR3, the DNA is TGCGCCAGCAGCGTGGGACAGTGGGCGCCTGAAGCTTTCTTT. Amino acids: CASSVGQWAPEAFF.

J is TRBJ2-5 and V is TRBV7-8, with D perhaps given as TRBD1 or TRBD2 (5 bases each). Trimming stripped 1 base from V and 5 bases from J, with 17 bases between. The CDR3 is 16 residues long. CDR1 is SGHVS, CDR2 FQNEAQ, per germline. CDR3 bases: TGTGCCAGCAGCTTAGTGGAGACTAACAGGAGGGAGACCCAGTACTTC. Translated: CASSLVETNRRETQYF.

This chain connects TRBV5-3 to TRBJ2-5, with D maybe TRBD1 (7 bases). TRBV5-3 is assigned to the ORF class and has an uncertain function. V was clipped by 8 bases and J by 3 bases, with 14 bases between them. This CDR3 region has 13 residues. Here the CDR3 reads CASSSRGEETQYF. The CDR3 DNA reads TGTGCCAGCAGCAGCAGGGGGGAAGAGACCCAGTACTTC.

This chain joins TRBV7-9 and TRBJ1-2; D possibly corresponds to TRBD1 (5 bases). CDR3 length: 13 amino acids. In germline, CDR1 is SEHNR, CDR2 FQNEAQ (reference sequence). V shed 5 bases and J shed 5 bases, with 12 bases lying between them. The CDR3 DNA reads as TGTGCCAGCAGCGATGGGGACGTTTATGGCTACACCTTC. This translates into CASSDGDVYGYTF.

In its sample, this clonotype was seen once. The genes are TRBV24-1 and TRBJ2-1; TRBD2 matches at 9 bases. The end of the DNA aligns better with TRBJ2-7, so the J call may be wrong. This CDR3 has 15 residues. The germline gives CDR1 KGHDR, CDR2 SFDVKD. Here the CDR3 reads CATSYSGGSYNEQYF. CDR3 bases: TGTGCCACCAGTTATAGCGGGGGTTCCTACAATGAGCAGTACTTC.

V and J are TRBV7-3 and TRBJ1-5, with D possibly matching TRBD1 (5 bases). Trimming removed 2 bases from V and 2 bases from J, with 10 bases in between. This CDR3 contains 15 residues. Germline assignment: CDR1 SGHTA and CDR2 FQGTGA. The CDR3 DNA reads as TGTGCCAGCAGCTTAGGCAGGGTTGGCAATCAGCCCCAGCATTTT. This translates into CASSLGRVGNQPQHF.

V usage is TRBV19 and J usage is TRBJ2-5; 8 bases match TRBD1. Germline V gives CDR1 LNHDA, CDR2 SQIVND (reference sequence). The CDR3 extends over 15 amino acids. The V segment lost 0 bases and the J segment 4 bases; nucleotides outside the gene matches: 4. CDR3 protein: CASSIDGDRGETQYF. CDR3 sequence (DNA): TGTGCCAGTAGTATAGATGGTGACAGGGGAGAGACCCAGTACTTC.

This sequence joins TRBV29-1 and TRBJ2-3; D tentatively reads TRBD1 or TRBD2 (6 bases each). V was trimmed by 4 bases and J by 2 bases, leaving 16 bases between them. The CDR3 has 15 amino acids. Germline V gene sequence: CDR1 SQVTM, CDR2 ANQGSEA. CDR3 nucleotides: TGCAGCGTTGGTGGAGGGGGGTTTGACACAGATACGCAGTATTTT. Protein: CSVGGGGFDTDTQYF.

This clonotype was seen many times. V is TRBV20-1 and J is TRBJ2-1; D perhaps matches TRBD2 (5 bases). This CDR3 spans 16 amino acids. Trimming shortened V by 0 bases and J by 13 bases, and 25 bases separated the two germline ends. In germline, CDR1 is DFQATT, CDR2 SNEGSKA (reference sequence). The DNA for the CDR3 is TGCAGTGCTAGAGATCTTGCGACTACCTTCGCAATGAATCAGTTCTTC. Translated: CSARDLATTFAMNQFF.

The chain couples TRBV6-1 to TRBJ2-5; TRBD2 matches at 10 bases. CDR1 and CDR2 from the germline V gene are MNHNS and SASEGT. This CDR3 comprises 16 residues. Trimming took 10 bases from V and 2 from J; bases not matched to a gene: 13. CDR3 nucleotides: TGTGCCACTGCTAGGACTAGCGGAAACCTACAAGAGACCCAGTACTTC. Translated: CATARTSGNLQETQYF.

The chain employs TRBV9 and TRBJ2-7; a weak D match, TRBD1 (6 bases). Germline V CDR1 and CDR2: SGDLS, YYNGEE. The CDR3 totals 14 residues. Trimming stripped 4 bases from V and 0 bases from J, with 11 bases between. CDR3: CASSTTGSSYEQYF. In DNA form, the CDR3 reads TGTGCCAGCAGCACGACAGGAAGCTCCTACGAGCAGTACTTC.

This clonotype occurred a few times. This sequence joins TRBV29-1 and TRBJ2-1; D gene uncertain. The CDR3 spans 11 residues. Trimming shortened V by 4 bases and J by 4 bases, and 5 bases separated the two germline ends. Germline V gene sequence: CDR1 SQVTM, CDR2 ANQGSEA. The DNA of the CDR3 is TGCAGCGTTGTTTCTTACAATGAGCAGTTCTTC. Residues: CSVVSYNEQFF.

A few counts support this clonotype. The rearrangement joins TRBV20-1 to TRBJ2-7, with 13 nucleotides matching TRBD2. The V and J ends lost 5 bases and 5 bases, in that order; junction bases with no gene match: 3. The CDR3 has 13 amino acids. CDR1 is DFQATT, CDR2 SNEGSKA, per germline (reference sequence). CDR3 nucleotides: TGCAGTGCTTGGACTAGCGGGAGTCACGAGCAGTACTTC. Protein sequence: CSAWTSGSHEQYF.

The chain employs TRBV7-2 and TRBJ2-7; D is unclear. V was clipped by 0 bases and J by 5 bases, with 5 bases between them. The CDR3 totals 12 residues. Germline CDR1 and CDR2: SGHTA and FQGNSA. CDR3 DNA sequence: TGTGCCAGCAGCTTAGCGCTTGACGAGCAGTACTTC. This sequence encodes CASSLALDEQYF.

The chain combines TRBV20-1 with TRBJ1-3; no reliable D call. The CDR3 is made up of 15 amino acids. V was trimmed by 3 bases and J by 0 bases, leaving 12 bases between them. CDR1 and CDR2 (germline): DFQATT, SNEGSKA (reference sequence). The CDR3 region has the DNA TGCAGTGCTAGCTCGACGCTGAGCTCTGGAAACACCATATATTTT. Protein: CSASSTLSSGNTIYF.

This clonotype was detected a few times. The chain joins TRBV2 to TRBJ2-2; 8 bases fit TRBD1. Germline lookup yields CDR1 SNHLY and CDR2 FYNNEI. The CDR3 spans 14 residues. V shed 9 bases and J 10 bases; nucleotides not matched to a gene: 13. The CDR3: CASSDRDVSPELFF. The CDR3 nucleotides are TGTGCCAGTTCGGACAGGGATGTTTCCCCGGAGCTGTTTTTT. Drawing the rest from reference TRBV2 and TRBJ2-2, the complete variable domain is EPEVTQTPSHQVTQMGQEVILRCVPISNHLYFYWYRQILGQKVEFLVSFYNNEISEKSEIFDDQFSVERPDGSNFTLKIRSTKLEDSAMYFCASSDRDVSPELFFGEGSRLTVL.

The chain has TRBV2 and TRBJ2-5, with D hard to call. The V gene's germline CDR1 is SNHLY and CDR2 FYNNEI. This CDR3 comprises 14 residues. V dropped 3 bases and J dropped 1 base, with 9 bases sitting between them. Here the CDR3 reads CASSDPGSQETQYF. The DNA of the CDR3 is TGTGCCAGCAGTGACCCTGGCAGCCAAGAGACCCAGTACTTC.

The rearrangement links TRBV7-9 to TRBJ1-6, with no clear D. Trimming shortened V by 5 bases and J by 16 bases, and 9 bases separated the two germline ends. This CDR3 is built from 10 residues. The germline CDR1 and CDR2 sequences are SEHNR and FQNEAQ (reference sequence). This chain's CDR3 is CASSDRVLHF. As DNA, the CDR3 is TGTGCCAGCAGCGATCGGGTGCTCCACTTT.

The chain has TRBV9 and TRBJ2-1; D may match TRBD1 or TRBD2 (5 bases each). CDR1 is SGDLS and CDR2 is YYNGEE in the germline V gene. V lost 0 bases to trimming and J lost 5 bases, with 12 bases between them. The CDR3 is 15 residues long. CDR3 nucleotide sequence: TGTGCCAGCAGCGTAGCGGGACGGGTTGACAATGAGCAGTTCTTC. It translates to CASSVAGRVDNEQFF. The complete variable domain, with remaining parts taken from reference TRBV9 and TRBJ2-1, reads DSGVTQTPKHLITATGQRVTLRCSPRSGDLSVYWYQQSLDQGLQFLIQYYNGEERAKGNILERFSAQQFPDLHSELNLSSLELGDSALYFCASSVAGRVDNEQFFGPGTRLTVL.

The chain has TRBV15 and TRBJ2-7; D remains unclear. This CDR3 contains 12 residues. The germline V and J ends were trimmed by 0 bases and 6 bases, with 6 bases remaining between them. CDR1 is LNHNV, CDR2 YYDKDF, per germline (reference sequence). Written as DNA, the CDR3 is TGTGCCACCAGCAGAGAGTTTGGCGAGCAGTACTTC. It codes for CATSREFGEQYF.

This clonotype came up many times. The chain joins TRBV9 to TRBJ1-5; D might be TRBD1 (5 bases). This CDR3 spans 15 amino acids. With 3 bases removed from V and 2 bases from J, the gap between germline ends came to 12 bases. From germline, CDR1 is SGDLS and CDR2 YYNGEE. CDR3 nucleotide sequence: TGTGCCAGCAGCGCGGGGGGTTTGGGCAATCAGCCCCAGCATTTT. Translated, it gives CASSAGGLGNQPQHF.

This sequence joins TRBV2 and TRBJ2-7, with 7 positions matching TRBD1. J gave up 3 bases and V 11 bases, and 7 bases lay outside the gene matches. Germline values: CDR1 SNHLY, CDR2 FYNNEI. This CDR3 has 12 amino acids. CDR3 DNA: TGTGCCGGTCGACGGGACAGCTACGAGCAGTACTTC. As protein: CAGRRDSYEQYF.

This clonotype was recorded at least ten times. The chain couples TRBV7-2 to TRBJ2-5; no firm D call. The germline V and J ends were trimmed by 2 bases and 2 bases, with 9 bases remaining between them. CDR1 and CDR2 from the germline V gene are SGHTA and FQGNSA. CDR3 size: 14 residues. The CDR3 is CASSLNGPQETQYF. The CDR3 DNA follows: TGTGCCAGCAGCTTAAACGGGCCTCAAGAGACCCAGTACTTC.

The rearrangement links TRBV20-1 to TRBJ2-1, with 8 positions matching TRBD2. With V trimmed by 6 bases and J by 4 bases, 11 bases remained unmatched. The CDR3 is made up of 15 amino acids. Germline CDR1 is DFQATT and CDR2 is SNEGSKA (reference sequence). CDR3 sequence (DNA): TGCAGTGCCAGTCCTCGGACTAGCTTTTACAATGAGCAGTTCTTC. Encoded protein: CSASPRTSFYNEQFF.

This chain links TRBV15 with TRBJ2-5, with a tentative D call TRBD1 (5 bases). Germline V gene data show CDR1 as LNHNV and CDR2 as YYDKDF (reference sequence). The CDR3 runs to 13 residues. V lost 6 bases to trimming and J lost 5 bases, with 13 bases between them. As DNA, the CDR3 is TGTGCCACCAGGGGTCAGGGTCTCGAGACCCAGTACTTC. The encoded protein is CATRGQGLETQYF.

This chain uses TRBV2 with TRBJ2-3, with D possibly being TRBD1 (6 bases). The V and J ends lost 5 bases and 2 bases respectively, with 11 bases between them. The CDR3 is made up of 14 amino acids. CDR1 and CDR2 (germline): SNHLY, FYNNEI. As DNA, the CDR3 is TGTGCCAGCAGTTCGGACAGCCCCACAGATACGCAGTATTTT. Amino acid sequence: CASSSDSPTDTQYF.

The chain joins TRBV5-5 to TRBJ1-5; D not resolved. Germline V gene data show CDR1 as SGHKS and CDR2 as YYEKEE (reference sequence). V was cut by 4 bases and J by 4 bases, with 18 bases left in between. This CDR3 comprises 16 residues. CDR3 in amino acids: CASSSTSGGSNQPQHF. CDR3 DNA: TGTGCCAGCAGCAGCACGTCGGGCGGCTCGAATCAGCCCCAGCATTTT. The variable domain in full, with the rest retrieved from reference TRBV5-5 and TRBJ1-5, is DAGVTQSPTHLIKTRGQQVTLRCSPISGHKSVSWYQQVLGQGPQFIFQYYEKEERGRGNFPDRFSARQFPNYSSELNVNALLLGDSALYLCASSSTSGGSNQPQHFGDGTRLSIL.

This CDR3 is CASSTQGTDSSGANVLTF. The CDR3 DNA reads TGTGCCAGTAGTACCCAAGGGACGGACAGCTCTGGGGCCAACGTCCTGACTTTC. V is TRBV19 and J is TRBJ2-6; possible D gene TRBD1, 6 bases. Germline V gene sequence: CDR1 LNHDA, CDR2 SQIVND (reference sequence). This CDR3 is 18 amino acids long. V was trimmed by 4 bases and J by 0 bases, leaving 16 bases between them.

The chain recombines TRBV29-1 with TRBJ1-4; D is uncertain. This CDR3 has 13 residues. Between the trimmed V and J ends, which lost 3 bases and 7 bases, there was a span of 12 bases. Per the germline V gene, CDR1 is SQVTM and CDR2 is ANQGSEA. CDR3 sequence (DNA): TGCAGCGTTGACTCTGGATGGGGTGAAAAACTGTTTTTT. This gives the protein CSVDSGWGEKLFF.

This chain links TRBV7-9 with TRBJ2-1, with D uncertain. Trimming took off 1 base at V and 9 bases at J, with 10 bases between the two ends. The CDR3 spans 13 residues. Per germline, CDR1 SEHNR and CDR2 FQNEAQ (reference sequence). The chain's CDR3 is CASSLGLQTEQFF. The DNA for the CDR3 is TGTGCCAGCAGCTTAGGTTTACAGACTGAGCAGTTCTTC.

The rearrangement joins TRBV11-1 to TRBJ2-1; D remains unclear. Trimming stripped 2 bases from V and 0 bases from J, with 11 bases between. This CDR3 region has 16 residues. Germline CDR1 and CDR2: SGHAT and FQDESV (reference sequence). This CDR3 is CASSLMGTGSYNEQFF. The CDR3 DNA reads as TGTGCCAGCAGCTTAATGGGTACTGGCTCCTACAATGAGCAGTTCTTC.